This TCR beta chain was recorded in a study of identical twins. Whole-study findings and limits: Among monozygotic twins, out-of-frame TCR alpha sharing exceeded what models predicted.

V dropped 10 bases and J dropped 1 base, with 11 bases sitting between them. The CDR3 covers 13 residues. Germline CDR1 ENHRY, CDR2 SYGVKD. From the 5' RACE reads, TCRdb called clonotypes with MiXCR, one entry per CDR3 protein. Of about 530,000 distinct CDR3 sequences in the sample, 12% to 15% were seen once. In regard to this clonotype: Its specificity is unknown.

These sequences were also reported in another study, on yellow fever vaccine responses in identical twins.

V and J are TRBV10-3 and TRBJ2-1; weak D call: TRBD1 (6 bases). The source material was CD4+ T cells sorted from blood. This TCR came from a woman aged 18-29 years in good health. In nucleotides, the CDR3 is TGTGCCACCAGGGGCCAATCCTACAATGAGCAGTTCTTC. Translation: CATRGQSYNEQFF.